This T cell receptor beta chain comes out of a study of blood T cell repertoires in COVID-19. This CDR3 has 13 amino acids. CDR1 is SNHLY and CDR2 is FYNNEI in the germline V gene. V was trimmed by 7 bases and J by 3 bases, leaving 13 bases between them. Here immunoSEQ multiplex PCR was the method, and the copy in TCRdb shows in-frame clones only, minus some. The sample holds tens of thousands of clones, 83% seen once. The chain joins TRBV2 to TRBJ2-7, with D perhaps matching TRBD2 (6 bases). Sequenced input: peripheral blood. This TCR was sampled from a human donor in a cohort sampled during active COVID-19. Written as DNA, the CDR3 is TGTGCCAGCACGGGACTGGATGACTACGAGCAGTACTTC. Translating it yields CASTGLDDYEQYF.